What follows are 15 T cell receptor beta chains derived from one specimen sequenced in a study of chemoradiotherapy in HPV16-positive cancers. Sequenced by immunoSEQ multiplex PCR; TCRdb stores in-frame clones only, minus some. The sample lists tens of thousands of clones, more than 75% occurring once. The material was blood, obtained from a patient who underwent chemoradiotherapy. The receptors were gathered from a human donor with HPV-associated anogenital cancer.

V gene TRBV9 combines with J gene TRBJ2-2; 7 bases fit TRBD1. CDR1 is SGDLS, CDR2 YYNGEE, per germline. Trimming removed 3 bases from V and 7 bases from J; junction bases left unmatched: 12. The CDR3 sequence is 16 residues long. The CDR3 loop is CASSGFPGGLGGELFF. The CDR3 region has the DNA TGTGCCAGCAGCGGATTTCCAGGGGGTTTAGGCGGGGAGCTGTTTTTT.

The chain is built from TRBV2 and TRBJ2-4; TRBD2 agrees at 10 bases. J lost 1 base, V lost 2 bases, and 8 bases had no gene match. The length of the CDR3 is 18 residues. Germline CDR1 reads SNHLY; CDR2 reads FYNNEI. CDR3 region: CASSESGGAGWAKNIQYF. DNA for the CDR3: TGTGCCAGCAGTGAAAGCGGGGGGGCCGGATGGGCCAAAAACATTCAGTACTTC.

The chain joins TRBV19 to TRBJ1-4, with D uncertain. This CDR3 region has 14 residues. The germline V and J ends were trimmed by 3 bases and 0 bases, with 5 bases remaining between them. The germline V gene encodes CDR1 LNHDA and CDR2 SQIVND (reference sequence). CDR3 residues: CASSILPTNEKLFF. Written as DNA, the CDR3 is TGTGCCAGTAGTATCTTGCCAACTAATGAAAAACTGTTTTTT.

This chain joins TRBV5-5 and TRBJ1-3, with D perhaps matching TRBD1 (5 bases). Per the germline V gene, CDR1 is SGHKS and CDR2 is YYEKEE (reference sequence). The CDR3 has 15 amino acids. Trimming removed 4 bases at V and 4 bases at J, with 15 bases between. The CDR3 is CASSHYPGPGNTIYF. CDR3 nucleotide sequence: TGTGCCAGCAGCCACTATCCGGGACCAGGAAACACCATATATTTT.

The chain uses TRBV2 and TRBJ2-1; no clear D gene. The ends were cut back, 7 bases at V and 2 bases at J, with 9 bases in the middle. This CDR3 contains 13 residues. Germline V lookup: CDR1 SNHLY, CDR2 FYNNEI. CDR3 sequence reads: CASNFSPYNEQFF. The CDR3, as DNA: TGTGCCAGCAATTTTAGCCCCTACAATGAGCAGTTCTTC.

V usage is TRBV6-4 and J usage is TRBJ1-2; D is uncertain. The germline V gene has CDR1 MRHNA and CDR2 SNTAGT. This CDR3 comprises 12 residues. Trimming cost V 4 bases and J 2 bases, with 5 bases left between them. The CDR3 sequence is CASSAGNYGYTF. CDR3 nucleotides: TGTGCCAGCAGTGCCGGAAACTATGGCTACACCTTC.

This chain links TRBV5-4 with TRBJ2-5; 10 bases are a match to TRBD2. Germline CDR1 and CDR2: SGHNT and YYREEE (reference sequence). The CDR3 loop spans 17 amino acids. J gave up 3 bases and V 0 bases, and 8 bases lay outside the gene matches. The chain's CDR3 is CASSLGRGLAGEETQYF. Here the CDR3 DNA reads TGTGCCAGCAGCTTGGGTAGGGGGCTAGCGGGGGAAGAGACCCAGTACTTC.

The chain has TRBV18 and TRBJ2-5, with a tentative D call TRBD2 (5 bases). The CDR3 runs 13 residues. Germline V gives CDR1 KGHSH, CDR2 LQKENI. V dropped 0 bases and J dropped 5 bases, with 7 bases sitting between them. In DNA, the CDR3 is TGTGCCAGCTCACCACCCGGGGATGAGACCCAGTACTTC. This translates into CASSPPGDETQYF.

V is TRBV5-4 and J is TRBJ2-5; D gene ambiguous. Trimming cost V 0 bases and J 4 bases, with 4 bases left between them. Germline V gene sequence: CDR1 SGHNT, CDR2 YYREEE (reference sequence). CDR3 size: 12 residues. CDR3 DNA: TGTGCCAGCAGCTTGGACAGAGAGACCCAGTACTTC. Protein product: CASSLDRETQYF.

This clone turned up a few times. The rearrangement uses TRBV2 and TRBJ2-7, with TRBD1 matching over 12 bases. Germline V gene data show CDR1 as SNHLY and CDR2 as FYNNEI. The length of the CDR3 is 15 residues. V was clipped by 4 bases and J by 5 bases; unmatched bases: 6. The CDR3 is CASSGGGTGGNEQYF. CDR3 in DNA: TGTGCCAGCAGTGGGGGCGGGACAGGGGGCAACGAGCAGTACTTC.

This clone has a single count. The rearrangement joins TRBV7-3 to TRBJ2-1; 8 bases line up with TRBD1. After removal of 4 bases from V and 7 bases from J, the junction contained 3 bases not matched to a gene. CDR1 SGHTA and CDR2 FQGTGA come from the germline V gene. This CDR3 is built from 13 residues. DNA of the CDR3: TGTGCCAGCAGCTCCGGGACAGGTAATGAGCAGTTCTTC. Its protein product is CASSSGTGNEQFF.

The chain uses TRBV21-1 and TRBJ1-1. TRBV21-1 is an annotated pseudogene. The CDR3 covers 15 residues. CDR3 region: CASSNRGGGGTEAFF. For the CDR3, the DNA is TGTGCCAGCAGCAATCGAGGGGGGGGTGGCACTGAAGCTTTCTTT.

The chain joins TRBV7-2 to TRBJ1-6, with D perhaps matching TRBD1 (5 bases). CDR3 length: 15 amino acids. Between the trimmed V and J ends, which lost 0 bases and 5 bases, there was a span of 8 bases. Per the germline V gene, CDR1 is SGHTA and CDR2 is FQGNSA. The CDR3 loop is CASSLAQGHNSPLHF. The CDR3 coding sequence is TGTGCCAGCAGCTTAGCGCAGGGCCATAATTCACCCCTCCACTTT. Full variable domain (missing parts from reference TRBV7-2 and TRBJ1-6): GAGVSQSPSNKVTEKGKDVELRCDPISGHTALYWYRQSLGQGLEFLIYFQGNSAPDKSGLPSDRFSAERTGGSVSTLTIQRTQQEDSAVYLCASSLAQGHNSPLHFGNGTRLTVT.

This CDR3 is CASKSLGQGSGETQYF. The DNA of the CDR3 is TGTGCCAGTAAGAGCCTCGGACAGGGGTCGGGAGAGACCCAGTACTTC. The V gene is TRBV19, the J gene TRBJ2-5, with 9 bases lining up with TRBD1. Germline V gene lookup returns CDR1 LNHDA and CDR2 SQIVND (reference sequence). The CDR3 length is 16 residues. The V segment lost 7 bases and the J segment 4 bases; nucleotides outside the gene matches: 13.

The chain joins TRBV11-2 to TRBJ2-5, with D perhaps matching TRBD1 (6 bases). This CDR3 region has 13 residues. Germline CDR1 SGHAT, CDR2 FQNNGV. V was pared by 5 bases and J by 4 bases, with 11 bases between. In DNA form, the CDR3 reads TGTGCCAGCAGCCTACAGGGAAGAGAGACCCAGTACTTC. Encoded protein: CASSLQGRETQYF.